Following are 3 T cell receptor beta chains from one sample sequenced in a study of identical twins. Each CDR3 protein is one row after TCRdb ran MiXCR on the 5' RACE reads. The data hold over 600,000 distinct CDR3 sequences, with around 20% observed a single time. The same sample was also studied in work on T cells expressing NK-cell markers.

The sample was PBMCs. The receptors shown here come from a young woman in good health.

This chain uses TRBV6-5 with TRBJ2-5, with 9 bases identical to TRBD2. J lost 4 bases, V lost 4 bases, and 13 bases had no gene match. The germline V gene has CDR1 MNHEY and CDR2 SVGAGI. CDR3 size: 17 residues. CDR3 DNA sequence: TGTGCCAGCAGTTGGGGACTGTCCCTTAGCGGGGGAGAGACCCAGTACTTC. Encoded protein: CASSWGLSLSGGETQYF.

The chain has TRBV7-9 and TRBJ2-3, with D perhaps assigned TRBD1 or TRBD2 (5 bases each). Germline lookup yields CDR1 SEHNR and CDR2 FQNEAQ (reference sequence). The CDR3 spans 17 residues. Trimming left V 5 bases short and J 5 bases short, with 23 bases between. CDR3 coding DNA: TGTGCCAGCAGCCACGAGTTTACAGCAAATGGGGGAGATACGCAGTATTTT. Translation: CASSHEFTANGGDTQYF.

There are many counts of this clonotype. J is TRBJ2-2 and V is TRBV6-5; no clear D gene. This CDR3 contains 12 residues. The V end was cut by 2 bases, the J end by 6 bases, with 4 bases between. The germline V gene encodes CDR1 MNHEY and CDR2 SVGAGI. The CDR3 nucleotides read TGTGCCAGCAGTTACGGGGCCGGGGAGCTGTTTTTT. Its translation: CASSYGAGELFF.